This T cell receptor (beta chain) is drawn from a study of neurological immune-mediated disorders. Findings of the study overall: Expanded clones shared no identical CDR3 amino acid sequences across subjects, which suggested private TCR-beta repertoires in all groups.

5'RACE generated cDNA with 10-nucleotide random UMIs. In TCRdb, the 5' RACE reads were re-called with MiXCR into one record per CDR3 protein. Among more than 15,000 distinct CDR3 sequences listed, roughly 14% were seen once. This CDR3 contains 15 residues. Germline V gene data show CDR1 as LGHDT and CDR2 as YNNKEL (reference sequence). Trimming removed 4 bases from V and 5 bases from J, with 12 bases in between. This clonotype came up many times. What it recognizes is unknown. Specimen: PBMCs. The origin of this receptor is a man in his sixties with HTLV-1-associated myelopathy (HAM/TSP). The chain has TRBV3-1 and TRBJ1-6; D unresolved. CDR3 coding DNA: TGTGCCAGCAGCCCCGGCCGGGGAAATAATTCACCCCTCCACTTT. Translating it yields CASSPGRGNNSPLHF.